Given below is one T cell receptor beta chain in context. What it recognizes is unknown. Anyone with autoimmune disease history or systemic immunosuppression was excluded. The table came from immunoSEQ multiplex PCR; TCRdb's copy has only in-frame clones and leaves some out. In the table there are 65,000 to 80,000 clones, 89% of which are singletons. Germline assignment: CDR1 SGHTA and CDR2 FQGNSA. The CDR3 extends over 15 amino acids. The V and J ends lost 8 bases and 4 bases, in that order; junction bases with no gene match: 8. This sample stems from a study of OX40 agonist ivuxolimab in advanced cancers. Study details: Dose-escalation cases comprised hepatocellular carcinoma, melanoma, renal cell or head and neck cancer. Study-wide points: The expanded peripheral T cells' antigen specificity was not determined.

The material was CD4+ or CD8+ T cells sorted from blood, obtained in a trial of the OX40 agonist ivuxolimab. This chain uses TRBV7-2 with TRBJ1-1, with 12 bases fitting TRBD1. This TCR derives from an adult with an advanced solid tumor such as melanoma, head and neck, liver or kidney cancer. CDR3 sequence (DNA): TGTGCCAGCCGGGACAGGGGGCGATGGAGCACTGAAGCTTTCTTT. Its protein is CASRDRGRWSTEAFF.